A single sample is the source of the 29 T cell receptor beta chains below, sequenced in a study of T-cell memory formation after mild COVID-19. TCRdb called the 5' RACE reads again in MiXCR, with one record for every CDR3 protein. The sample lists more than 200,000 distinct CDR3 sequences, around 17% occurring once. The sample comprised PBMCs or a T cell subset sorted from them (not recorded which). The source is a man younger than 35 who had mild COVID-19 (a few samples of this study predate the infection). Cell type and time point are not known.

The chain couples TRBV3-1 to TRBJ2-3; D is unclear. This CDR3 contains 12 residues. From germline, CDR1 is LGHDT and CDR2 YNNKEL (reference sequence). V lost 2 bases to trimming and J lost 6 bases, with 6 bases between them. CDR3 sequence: CASSQIRDTQYF. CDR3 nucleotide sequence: TGTGCCAGCAGCCAAATCCGGGATACGCAGTATTTT.

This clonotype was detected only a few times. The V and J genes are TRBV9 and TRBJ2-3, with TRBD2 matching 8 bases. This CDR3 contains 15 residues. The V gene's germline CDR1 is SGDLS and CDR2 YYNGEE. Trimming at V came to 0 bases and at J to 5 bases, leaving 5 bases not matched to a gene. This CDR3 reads CASSVDGGVLDTQYF. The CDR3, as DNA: TGTGCCAGCAGCGTAGACGGGGGGGTGCTAGATACGCAGTATTTT.

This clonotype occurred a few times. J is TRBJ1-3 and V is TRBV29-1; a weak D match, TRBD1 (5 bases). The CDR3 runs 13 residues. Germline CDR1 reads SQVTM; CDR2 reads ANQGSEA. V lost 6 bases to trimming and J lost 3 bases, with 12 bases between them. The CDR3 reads CSVSGTGGNTIYF. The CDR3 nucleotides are TGCAGCGTGTCCGGGACTGGTGGAAACACCATATATTTT.

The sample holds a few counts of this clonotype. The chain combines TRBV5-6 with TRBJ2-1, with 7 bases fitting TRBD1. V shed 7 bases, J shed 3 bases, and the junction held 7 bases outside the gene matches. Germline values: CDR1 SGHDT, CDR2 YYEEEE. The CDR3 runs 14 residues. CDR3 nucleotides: TGTGCCAGCGAGACAGGGCTAATCTACAATGAGCAGTTCTTC. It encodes CASETGLIYNEQFF.

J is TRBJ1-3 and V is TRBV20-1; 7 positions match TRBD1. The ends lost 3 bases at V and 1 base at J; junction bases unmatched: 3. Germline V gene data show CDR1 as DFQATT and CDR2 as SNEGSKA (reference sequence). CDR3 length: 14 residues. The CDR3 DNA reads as TGCAGTGCTAGCGAGACAGGGTCTGGAAACACCATATATTTT. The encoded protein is CSASETGSGNTIYF.

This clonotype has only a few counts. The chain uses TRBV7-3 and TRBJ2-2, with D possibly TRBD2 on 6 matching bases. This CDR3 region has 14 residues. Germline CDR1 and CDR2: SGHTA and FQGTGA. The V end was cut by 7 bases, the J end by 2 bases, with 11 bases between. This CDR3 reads CASTRDSNTGELFF. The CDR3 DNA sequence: TGTGCCAGCACCCGGGACTCCAACACCGGGGAGCTGTTTTTT.

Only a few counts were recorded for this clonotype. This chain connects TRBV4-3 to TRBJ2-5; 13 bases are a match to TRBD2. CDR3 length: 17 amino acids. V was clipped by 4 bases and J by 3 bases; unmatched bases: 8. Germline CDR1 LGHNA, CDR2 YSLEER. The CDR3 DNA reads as TGCGCCAGCAGCCCACTAGCGGGGGGGTTTGCTGAAGAGACCCAGTACTTC. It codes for CASSPLAGGFAEETQYF.

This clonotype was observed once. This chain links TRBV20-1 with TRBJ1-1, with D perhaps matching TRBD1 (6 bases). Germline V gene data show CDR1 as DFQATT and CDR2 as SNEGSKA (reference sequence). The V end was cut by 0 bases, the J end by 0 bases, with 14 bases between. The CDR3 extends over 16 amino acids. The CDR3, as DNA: TGCAGTGCTAGAGATGGCGGCAGGGGCATGAACACTGAAGCTTTCTTT. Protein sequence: CSARDGGRGMNTEAFF.

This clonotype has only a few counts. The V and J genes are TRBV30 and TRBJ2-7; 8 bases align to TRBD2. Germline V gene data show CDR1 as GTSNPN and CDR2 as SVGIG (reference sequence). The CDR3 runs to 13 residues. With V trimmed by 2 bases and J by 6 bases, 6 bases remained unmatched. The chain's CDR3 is CAWSNGGAGEQYF. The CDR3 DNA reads TGTGCCTGGAGTAACGGGGGGGCGGGCGAGCAGTACTTC. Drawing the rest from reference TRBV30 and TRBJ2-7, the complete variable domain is SQTIHQWPATLVQPVGSPLSLECTVEGTSNPNLYWYRQAAGRGLQLLFYSVGIGQISSEVPQNLSASRPQDRQFILSSKKLLLSDSGFYLCAWSNGGAGEQYFGPGTRLTVT.

The CDR3 is CASSTGTFWEPQHF. As DNA, the CDR3 is TGTGCCAGCAGCACCGGGACTTTTTGGGAGCCCCAGCATTTT. The chain couples TRBV12-3 or TRBV12-4 to TRBJ1-5; possible D gene TRBD1, 5 bases. This CDR3 region has 14 residues. V was shortened by 6 bases and J by 8 bases, with 17 bases between the two germline ends.

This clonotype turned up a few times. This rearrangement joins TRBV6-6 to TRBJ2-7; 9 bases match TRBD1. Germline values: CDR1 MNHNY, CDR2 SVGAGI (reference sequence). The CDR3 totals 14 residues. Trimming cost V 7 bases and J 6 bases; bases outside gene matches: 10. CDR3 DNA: TGTGCCAGCAAACGTTGGGACAGGGAGCCCGAGCAGTACTTC. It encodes CASKRWDREPEQYF.

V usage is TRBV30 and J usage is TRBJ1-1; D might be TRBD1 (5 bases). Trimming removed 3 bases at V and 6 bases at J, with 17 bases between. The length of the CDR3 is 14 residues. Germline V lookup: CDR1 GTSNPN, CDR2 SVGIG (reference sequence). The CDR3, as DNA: TGTGCCTGGAGGAGCCACCTAAGGGGCCCTGAAGCTTTCTTT. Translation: CAWRSHLRGPEAFF.

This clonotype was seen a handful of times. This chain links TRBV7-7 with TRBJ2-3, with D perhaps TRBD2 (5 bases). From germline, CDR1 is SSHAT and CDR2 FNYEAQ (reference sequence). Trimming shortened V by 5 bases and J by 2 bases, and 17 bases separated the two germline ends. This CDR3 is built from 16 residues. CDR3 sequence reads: CASSAGLAGVTDTQYF. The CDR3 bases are TGTGCCAGCAGCGCGGGCCTAGCTGGAGTCACAGATACGCAGTATTTT.

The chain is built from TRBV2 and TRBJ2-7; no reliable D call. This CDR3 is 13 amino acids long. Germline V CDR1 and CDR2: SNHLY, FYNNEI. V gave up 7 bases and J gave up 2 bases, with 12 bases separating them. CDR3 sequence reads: CASTQTPTYEQYV. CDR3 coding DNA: TGTGCCAGCACCCAGACACCCACCTACGAGCAGTACGTC.

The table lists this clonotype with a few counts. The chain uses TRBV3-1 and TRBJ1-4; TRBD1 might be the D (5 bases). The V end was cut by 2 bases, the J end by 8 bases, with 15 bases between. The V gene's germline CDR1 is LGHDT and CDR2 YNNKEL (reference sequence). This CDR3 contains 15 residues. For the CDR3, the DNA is TGTGCCAGCAGCCAAACCGGGACCCTGGGGGAAAAACTGTTTTTT. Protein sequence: CASSQTGTLGEKLFF.

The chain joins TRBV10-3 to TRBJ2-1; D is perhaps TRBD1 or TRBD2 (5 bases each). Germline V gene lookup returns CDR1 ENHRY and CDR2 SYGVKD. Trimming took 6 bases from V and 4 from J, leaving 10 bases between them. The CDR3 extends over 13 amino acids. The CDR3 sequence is CAISPGPYNEQFF. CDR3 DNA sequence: TGTGCCATCAGCCCGGGACCTTACAATGAGCAGTTCTTC.

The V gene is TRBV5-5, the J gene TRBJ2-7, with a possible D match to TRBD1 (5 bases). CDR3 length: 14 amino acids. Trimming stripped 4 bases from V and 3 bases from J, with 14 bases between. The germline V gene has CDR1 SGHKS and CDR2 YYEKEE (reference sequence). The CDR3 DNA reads TGTGCCAGCAGCCTACGGCACAGGCTCTACGAGCAGTACTTC. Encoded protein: CASSLRHRLYEQYF.

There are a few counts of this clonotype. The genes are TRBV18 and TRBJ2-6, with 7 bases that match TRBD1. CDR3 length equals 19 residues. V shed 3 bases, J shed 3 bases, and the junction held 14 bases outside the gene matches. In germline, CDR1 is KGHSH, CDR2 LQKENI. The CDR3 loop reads CASSPFRTGTPLGANVLTF. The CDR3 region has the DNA TGTGCCAGCTCACCTTTTCGGACAGGAACCCCTCTTGGGGCCAACGTCCTGACTTTC.

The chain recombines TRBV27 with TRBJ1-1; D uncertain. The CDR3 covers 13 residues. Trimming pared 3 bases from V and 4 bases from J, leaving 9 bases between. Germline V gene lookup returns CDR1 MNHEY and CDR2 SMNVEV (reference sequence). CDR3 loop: CASSFSEATEAFF. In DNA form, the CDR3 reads TGTGCCAGCAGTTTCTCAGAGGCCACTGAAGCTTTCTTT.

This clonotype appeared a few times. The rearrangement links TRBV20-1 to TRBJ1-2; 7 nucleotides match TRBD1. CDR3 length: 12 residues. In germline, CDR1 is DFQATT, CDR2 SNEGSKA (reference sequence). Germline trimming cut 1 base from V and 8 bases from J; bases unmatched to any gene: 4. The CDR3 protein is CSARVGGSGYTF. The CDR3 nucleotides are TGCAGTGCTAGAGTAGGGGGCAGCGGCTACACCTTC.

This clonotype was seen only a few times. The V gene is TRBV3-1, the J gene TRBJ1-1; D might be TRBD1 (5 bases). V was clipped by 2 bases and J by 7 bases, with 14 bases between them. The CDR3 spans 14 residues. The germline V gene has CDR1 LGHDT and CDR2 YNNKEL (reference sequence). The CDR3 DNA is TGTGCCAGCAGCCAATTATGGGGGAAAGGTGAAGCTTTCTTT. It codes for CASSQLWGKGEAFF.

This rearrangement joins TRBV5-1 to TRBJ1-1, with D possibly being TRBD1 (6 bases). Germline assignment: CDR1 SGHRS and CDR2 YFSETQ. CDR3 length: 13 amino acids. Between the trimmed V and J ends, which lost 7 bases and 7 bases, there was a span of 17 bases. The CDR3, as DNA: TGCGCCAGCCAGGAGAGGGGGATCAGTGAAGCTTTCTTT. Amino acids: CASQERGISEAFF.

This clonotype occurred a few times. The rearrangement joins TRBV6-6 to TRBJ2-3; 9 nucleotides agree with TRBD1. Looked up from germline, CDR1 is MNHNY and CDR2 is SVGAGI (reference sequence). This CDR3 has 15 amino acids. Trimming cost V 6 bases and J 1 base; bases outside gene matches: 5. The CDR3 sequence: CASSNRGRGTDTQYF. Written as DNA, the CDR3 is TGTGCCAGCAGCAACAGGGGGCGAGGCACAGATACGCAGTATTTT.

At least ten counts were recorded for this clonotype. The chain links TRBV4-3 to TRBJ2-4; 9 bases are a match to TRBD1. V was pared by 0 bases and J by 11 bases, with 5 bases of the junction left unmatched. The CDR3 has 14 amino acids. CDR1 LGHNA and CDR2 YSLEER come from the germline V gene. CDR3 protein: CASSQEARTGVQYF. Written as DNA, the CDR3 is TGCGCCAGCAGCCAAGAGGCTCGGACAGGGGTTCAGTACTTC.

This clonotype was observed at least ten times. The CDR3 loop is CASSLPTGNTGELFF. Here the CDR3 DNA reads TGTGCCAGCAGTTTACCGACAGGGAACACCGGGGAGCTGTTTTTT. This chain uses TRBV12-3 or TRBV12-4 with TRBJ2-2, with a possible D match to TRBD1 (6 bases). V was cut by 2 bases and J by 1 base, with 8 bases left in between. This CDR3 has 15 residues.

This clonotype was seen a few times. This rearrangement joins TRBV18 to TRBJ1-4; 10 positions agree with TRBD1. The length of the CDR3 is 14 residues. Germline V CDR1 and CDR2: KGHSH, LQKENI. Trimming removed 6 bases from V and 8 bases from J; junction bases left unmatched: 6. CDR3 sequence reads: CASSPTGGGEKLFF. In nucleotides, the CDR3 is TGTGCCAGCTCTCCGACAGGGGGCGGAGAAAAACTGTTTTTT. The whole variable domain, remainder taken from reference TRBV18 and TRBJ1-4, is NAGVMQNPRHLVRRRGQEARLRCSPMKGHSHVYWYRQLPEEGLKFMVYLQKENIIDESGMPKERFSAEFPKEGPSILRIQQVVRGDSAAYFCASSPTGGGEKLFFGSGTQLSVL.

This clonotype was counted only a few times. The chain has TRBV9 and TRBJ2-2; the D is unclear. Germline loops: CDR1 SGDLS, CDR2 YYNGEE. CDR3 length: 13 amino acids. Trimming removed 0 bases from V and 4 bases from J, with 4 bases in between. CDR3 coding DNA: TGTGCCAGCAGCGTAGGTGTCACCGGGGAGCTGTTTTTT. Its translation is CASSVGVTGELFF.

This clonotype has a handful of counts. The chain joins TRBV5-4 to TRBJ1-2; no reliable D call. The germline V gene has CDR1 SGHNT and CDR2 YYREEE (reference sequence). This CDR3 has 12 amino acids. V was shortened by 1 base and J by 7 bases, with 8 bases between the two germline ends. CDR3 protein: CASSLYPSGYTF. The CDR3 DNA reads TGTGCCAGCAGCTTGTACCCGAGTGGCTACACCTTC.

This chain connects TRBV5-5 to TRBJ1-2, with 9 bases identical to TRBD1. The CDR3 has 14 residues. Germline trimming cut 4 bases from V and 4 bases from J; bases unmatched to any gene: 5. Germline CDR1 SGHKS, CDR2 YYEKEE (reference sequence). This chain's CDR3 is CASSIQGAFYGYTF. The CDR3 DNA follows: TGTGCCAGCAGCATACAGGGGGCTTTCTATGGCTACACCTTC.